A selection of T cell receptor beta chains follows, all from one sample in a study of blood T cell repertoires in COVID-19. Profiled with immunoSEQ multiplex PCR; TCRdb holds only in-frame clones, not every one. This table holds about 270,000 clones, approximately 86% found once. Sequencing used PBMCs or T cells enriched from blood (not recorded which). The receptors here all came from a woman aged 25 to 39 who had recovered from COVID-19. Both conserved end residues are trimmed from each CDR3. The order of the fields is V gene, D gene, J gene, CDR3 protein. D genes are given only for firm matches.

TRBV18,-,TRBJ2-7,ASSPEGGLNYEQY
TRBV27,TRBD2,TRBJ2-3,ASSPRTSLGDTQY
TRBV15,TRBD1,TRBJ2-7,ATSRVRGSYEQY
TRBV25-1,TRBD1,TRBJ1-1,ASSAGGYAEAF
TRBV7-6,-,TRBJ1-1,ASSRTLDTEAF
TRBV7-9,-,TRBJ2-7,ASSLSSYSYEQY
TRBV5-8,-,TRBJ1-1,ASSSQGMNTEAF
TRBV11-2,TRBD1,TRBJ1-1,ASSRQGSHLNTEAF
TRBV27,TRBD2,TRBJ2-1,ASSPIAGAGNRGEQF
TRBV19,TRBD2,TRBJ2-3,ASRALGLAGADTQY
TRBV27,TRBD1,TRBJ2-2,ASSLSTGAWVEGELF
TRBV19,-,TRBJ1-1,ASTHGSSEAF
TRBV19,TRBD1,TRBJ1-6,ASGDRATYNSPLH
TRBV3-1/TRBV3-2,TRBD1,TRBJ2-3,ASSQSRDRFTDTQY
TRBV28,-,TRBJ1-4,ASTSGVGFVKKLF
TRBV5-4,TRBD2,TRBJ2-7,ASSLDPGKVRTSRYEQY
TRBV9,TRBD1,TRBJ2-1,ASTSGTGRNEQF
TRBV20-1,-,TRBJ1-6,SASFRRVASPLH
TRBV11-3,TRBD2,TRBJ2-1,ASSPGTSGSNEQF
TRBV9,-,TRBJ2-5,ASSVAIQETQY
TRBV4-3,-,TRBJ1-2,ASSQDEQGNYGYT
TRBV19,TRBD1,TRBJ2-7,ASSIEDRVYEQY
TRBV11-2,TRBD2,TRBJ2-3,ASSPRGGEDTQY
TRBV3-1/TRBV3-2,-,TRBJ2-7,ASSQERGEQY
TRBV5-1,TRBD2,TRBJ2-1,ASSLRSGTILWDEQF
TRBV27,-,TRBJ2-5,ASRAPHRETQY
TRBV5-1,TRBD1,TRBJ2-7,ASSRTGDGLEQY
TRBV5-1,-,TRBJ1-4,ASSDPRGGPTNEKLF